These 22 T cell receptor beta chains were sequenced from one sample in a study of blood T cells in healthy people across ages. For the second PCR, which ran for about 7 to 11 cycles, a sample-barcoded 5' primer and a J-beta primer mix were used. TCRdb recomputed calls from the 5' RACE reads with MiXCR, one row per CDR3 protein. The sample records about 570,000 distinct CDR3 sequences, about 26% being singletons. The sample comprised blood. All receptors come from a woman aged 70-85 years in good health.

This clonotype showed up just a few times. V usage is TRBV7-2 and J usage is TRBJ2-5; 7 nucleotides align to TRBD2. The CDR3 is 18 residues long. CDR1 and CDR2 from the germline V gene are SGHTA and FQGNSA. V shed 2 bases, J shed 2 bases, and the junction held 14 bases outside the gene matches. The CDR3 DNA sequence: TGTGCCAGCAGCTTACGGGGTCCTAGCGGAGGGGCACAAGAGACCCAGTACTTC. It encodes CASSLRGPSGGAQETQYF. The full variable domain, in which reference TRBV7-2 and TRBJ2-5 provide the parts outside the CDR3, is GAGVSQSPSNKVTEKGKDVELRCDPISGHTALYWYRQSLGQGLEFLIYFQGNSAPDKSGLPSDRFSAERTGGSVSTLTIQRTQQEDSAVYLCASSLRGPSGGAQETQYFGPGTRLLVL.

The chain uses TRBV12-3 or TRBV12-4 and TRBJ1-2, with a possible D match to TRBD1 (5 bases). The V gene lost 8 bases and the J gene lost 7 bases, with 26 bases spanning the gap. This CDR3 comprises 16 residues. CDR3 coding DNA: TGTGCCAGCCGACCTACCGGGACGGGGAAAGTAGGTGGCTACACCTTC. This codes for CASRPTGTGKVGGYTF.

This clonotype was recorded a few times. The CDR3 sequence: CASSLRLAGAASYEQYF. As DNA, the CDR3 is TGCGCCAGCAGCCTCCGACTAGCGGGGGCCGCCTCCTACGAGCAGTACTTC. The rearrangement links TRBV4-3 to TRBJ2-7; TRBD2 agrees at 12 bases. The CDR3 runs to 17 residues. Per germline, CDR1 LGHNA and CDR2 YSLEER. J lost 0 bases, V lost 4 bases, and 7 bases had no gene match.

The chain has TRBV7-3 and TRBJ1-1; D gene uncertain. V dropped 5 bases and J dropped 1 base, with 11 bases sitting between them. Germline V lookup: CDR1 SGHTA, CDR2 FQGTGA. The CDR3 extends over 14 amino acids. The CDR3 here is CASSGTGRNTEAFF. The CDR3 nucleotides read TGTGCCAGCAGCGGTACCGGGAGGAACACTGAAGCTTTCTTT.

This clonotype was seen a few times. CDR3 region: CSARPPTLDSRAAFF. DNA of the CDR3: TGCAGTGCTCGTCCGCCCACCCTTGACAGTAGGGCGGCTTTCTTT. V is TRBV20-1 and J is TRBJ1-1; D might be TRBD1 (5 bases). Trimming took off 5 bases at V and 11 bases at J, with 27 bases between the two ends. CDR1 is DFQATT and CDR2 is SNEGSKA in the germline V gene (reference sequence). CDR3 length: 15 residues.

The chain recombines TRBV10-3 with TRBJ2-5; possibly TRBD2 for D (5 bases). The DNA end favors TRBJ2-1, so the J call may be wrong. Per the germline V gene, CDR1 is ENHRY and CDR2 is SYGVKD. The CDR3 covers 14 residues. CDR3: CAISEFAGSNEQFF. CDR3 coding DNA: TGTGCCATCAGTGAGTTCGCGGGCTCAAATGAGCAGTTCTTC.

V and J are TRBV29-1 and TRBJ2-7; D gene uncertain. The CDR3 covers 11 residues. Between the trimmed V and J ends, which lost 4 bases and 2 bases, there was a span of 6 bases. From germline, CDR1 is SQVTM and CDR2 ANQGSEA. The CDR3 here is CSVVLAYEQYF. The CDR3 region has the DNA TGCAGCGTTGTTTTAGCCTACGAGCAGTACTTC.

Comment on this clonotype: The CDR3 ends on some other residue instead of the conserved phenylalanine or tryptophan, so this is likely a read error. The J gene is TRBJ1-2, the V gene TRBV7-9; D uncertain. Germline V CDR1 and CDR2: SEHNR, FQNEAQ (reference sequence). This CDR3 region has 12 residues. Trimming removed 3 bases at V and 3 bases at J, with 5 bases between. The CDR3 DNA follows: TGTGCCAGCAGCTTCACAGACTATGGCTACACCCTC. This encodes CASSFTDYGYTL.

V and J are TRBV4-1 and TRBJ2-7, with TRBD2 identical over 8 bases. Germline V gene sequence: CDR1 MGHRA, CDR2 YSYEKL. The V and J ends lost 2 bases and 5 bases, in that order; junction bases with no gene match: 2. There are 13 residues in the CDR3. Here the CDR3 reads CASSQLLADEQYF. Here the CDR3 DNA reads TGCGCCAGCAGCCAATTACTAGCGGACGAGCAGTACTTC.

This clonotype was seen a handful of times. The gene calls are TRBV4-2 and TRBJ2-4; D is possibly TRBD2 (6 bases). With 3 bases removed from V and 0 bases from J, the gap between germline ends came to 12 bases. Germline CDR1 and CDR2: LGHNA and YNFKEQ. The length of the CDR3 is 16 residues. The CDR3 loop reads CASSQDYSVAKNIQYF. In DNA form, the CDR3 reads TGTGCCAGCAGCCAGGACTATTCCGTAGCCAAAAACATTCAGTACTTC.

This clonotype has at least ten counts. The chain combines TRBV3-1 with TRBJ1-2, with 8 bases that match TRBD1. J gave up 3 bases and V 4 bases, and 7 bases lay outside the gene matches. The CDR3 is 15 residues long. CDR1 is LGHDT, CDR2 YNNKEL, per germline (reference sequence). This chain's CDR3 is CASSPRTGSDYGYTF. Here the CDR3 DNA reads TGTGCCAGCAGCCCACGGACAGGGTCAGACTATGGCTACACCTTC.

The V call is TRBV7-6, the J call TRBJ2-2; possible D gene TRBD2, 6 bases. The V end was cut by 8 bases, the J end by 5 bases, with 12 bases between. This CDR3 has 13 residues. The germline V gene has CDR1 SGHVS and CDR2 FNYEAQ. The CDR3 is CASCPAGTGELFF. CDR3 nucleotide sequence: TGTGCCAGCTGCCCGGCGGGAACCGGGGAGCTGTTTTTT.

Only a few counts were recorded for this clonotype. The V call is TRBV5-1, the J call TRBJ2-5; TRBD1 aligns across 9 bases. The DNA matches TRBJ2-1 better at its end, which makes the J call doubtful. The length of the CDR3 is 13 residues. In germline, CDR1 is SGHRS, CDR2 YFSETQ. In DNA, the CDR3 is TGCGCCAGCGGCCGGGACAGGGAAAATGAGCAGTTCTTC. It translates to CASGRDRENEQFF.

The chain combines TRBV12-3 or TRBV12-4 with TRBJ2-1, with 11 nucleotides matching TRBD2. This CDR3 spans 14 amino acids. With V trimmed by 6 bases and J by 6 bases, 4 bases remained unmatched. The CDR3 DNA reads TGTGCCAGCAGCATAGCGGGGGGGACCAATGAGCAGTTCTTC. This translates into CASSIAGGTNEQFF.

This clonotype has a handful of counts. The chain has TRBV9 and TRBJ2-1; 13 nucleotides agree with TRBD2. The CDR3 length is 16 residues. J lost 7 bases, V lost 4 bases, and 8 bases had no gene match. Germline CDR1 SGDLS, CDR2 YYNGEE. The CDR3, as DNA: TGTGCCAGCAGCTCGCGACTAGCGGGGGGTCAGAATGAGCAGTTCTTC. Its protein product is CASSSRLAGGQNEQFF.

The chain has TRBV10-3 and TRBJ2-4; weak D call: TRBD2 (5 bases). The CDR3 is 12 amino acids. From germline, CDR1 is ENHRY and CDR2 SYGVKD. V lost 4 bases to trimming and J lost 5 bases, with 6 bases between them. The CDR3 loop reads CAISGGENIQYF. CDR3 coding DNA: TGTGCCATCAGTGGGGGAGAAAACATTCAGTACTTC.

The CDR3 here is CASSATSNIASTDTQYF. CDR3 nucleotides: TGTGCCAGCAGTGCCACCAGCAACATCGCTAGCACAGATACGCAGTATTTT. The gene calls are TRBV12-3 or TRBV12-4 and TRBJ2-3; D is unclear. Trimming cost V 5 bases and J 0 bases, with 18 bases left between them. CDR3 length: 17 residues.

This sequence joins TRBV20-1 and TRBJ1-2; D uncertain. CDR1 is DFQATT and CDR2 is SNEGSKA in the germline V gene (reference sequence). Trimming shortened V by 0 bases and J by 0 bases, and 11 bases separated the two germline ends. This CDR3 is 15 amino acids long. CDR3 residues: CSARDGPATNYGYTF. CDR3 nucleotide sequence: TGCAGTGCTAGAGATGGGCCAGCAACTAACTATGGCTACACCTTC.

The chain links TRBV6-2 or TRBV6-3 to TRBJ2-3, with 8 positions matching TRBD2. V lost 2 bases and J lost 2; bases outside the gene matches: 3. Germline values: CDR1 MNHEY, CDR2 SVGEGT. The CDR3 contains 15 residues. The CDR3: CASSYGAGVTDTQYF. CDR3 nucleotide sequence: TGTGCCAGCAGTTACGGAGCGGGGGTCACAGATACGCAGTATTTT.

This sequence joins TRBV6-1 and TRBJ2-7; possible D gene TRBD2, 5 bases. The CDR3 length is 14 residues. Deletions cut 3 bases from V and 1 base from J, with 10 bases between. The germline V gene has CDR1 MNHNS and CDR2 SASEGT. CDR3 region: CASSDSRRSYEQYF. CDR3 DNA: TGTGCCAGCAGTGATTCCAGGAGGTCCTACGAGCAGTACTTC.

The CDR3 reads CASSVDPLETQYF. The CDR3, as DNA: TGTGCCAGCAGCGTAGACCCGCTAGAGACCCAGTACTTC. The V gene is TRBV9, the J gene TRBJ2-1; D gene unclear. The J call may be in error: the DNA end matches TRBJ2-5 better. There are 13 residues in the CDR3. The germline CDR1 and CDR2 sequences are SGDLS and YYNGEE.

CDR3 nucleotide sequence: TGTGCCAGCAGCGGACGGACAGGGGGTATTAATGAAAAACTGTTTTTT. Translation gives CASSGRTGGINEKLFF. The chain is built from TRBV7-9 and TRBJ1-4; 10 nucleotides line up with TRBD1. In germline, CDR1 is SEHNR, CDR2 FQNEAQ (reference sequence). J was trimmed by 4 bases and V by 5 bases; bases with no gene match: 7. The CDR3 is made up of 16 amino acids.